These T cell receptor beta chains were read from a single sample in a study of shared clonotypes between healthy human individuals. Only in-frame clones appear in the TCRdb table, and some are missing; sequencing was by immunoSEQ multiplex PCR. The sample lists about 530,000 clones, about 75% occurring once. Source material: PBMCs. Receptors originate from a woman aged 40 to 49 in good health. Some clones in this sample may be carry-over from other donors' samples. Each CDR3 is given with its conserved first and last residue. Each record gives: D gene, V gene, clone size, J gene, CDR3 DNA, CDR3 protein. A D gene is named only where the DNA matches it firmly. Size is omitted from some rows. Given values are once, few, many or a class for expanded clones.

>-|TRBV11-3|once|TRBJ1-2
TGTGCCAGCAGCTCAGCTGTAAACTATGGCTACACCTTC
CASSSAVNYGYTF
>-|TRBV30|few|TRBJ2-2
TGTGCCTGGATAGCTGACGCGAACACCGGGGAGCTGTTTTTT
CAWIADANTGELFF
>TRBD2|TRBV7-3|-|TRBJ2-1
TGTGCCAGCAGCTCTTCTAGCGGAACCTACAATGAGCAGTTCTTC
CASSSSSGTYNEQFF
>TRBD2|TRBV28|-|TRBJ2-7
TGTGCCAGCATCTCGGTAGCGGGAGCCTACGAGCAGTACTTC
CASISVAGAYEQYF
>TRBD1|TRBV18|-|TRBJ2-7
TGTGCCAGCTCGCGACCGGGACAGGGGGGCTACGAGCAGTACTTC
CASSRPGQGGYEQYF
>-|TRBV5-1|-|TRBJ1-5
TGCGCCAGCAGCTTGGGAGCCAATCAGCCCCAGCATTTT
CASSLGANQPQHF
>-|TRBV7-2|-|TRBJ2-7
TGTGCCAGCAGCCCCCGGGTTAGTCGCTACGAGCAGTACTTC
CASSPRVSRYEQYF
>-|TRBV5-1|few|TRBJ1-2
TGCGCCAGCAGCTTGCCAGCGCCAGGTGAAACCACCTTC
CASSLPAPGETTF
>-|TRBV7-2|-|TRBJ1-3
TGTGCCAGCAGCTTAGACAGGCCAGGGAGGTCTGGAAACACCATATATTTT
CASSLDRPGRSGNTIYF
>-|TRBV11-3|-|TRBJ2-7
TGTGCCAGCAGTTTGGACCTCCCGGGGGGCATCAACTACGAGCAGTACTTC
CASSLDLPGGINYEQYF
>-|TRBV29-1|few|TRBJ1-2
TGCAGCGTTGAACATCAGGCCGGGATAGATGGCTACACCTTC
CSVEHQAGIDGYTF
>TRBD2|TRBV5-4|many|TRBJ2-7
TGTGCCAGCAGCCGAGGTTGGACTAGGGGCTCCTACGAGCAGTACTTC
CASSRGWTRGSYEQYF
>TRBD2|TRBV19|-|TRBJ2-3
TGTGCCAGTAGTATTCCGACTAGCGGGAGGCCCGGAGATACGCAGTATTTT
CASSIPTSGRPGDTQYF
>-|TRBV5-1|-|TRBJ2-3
TGCGCCAGCAGCTTGGCAGGGTCAGATACGCAGTATTTT
CASSLAGSDTQYF
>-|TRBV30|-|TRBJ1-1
TGTGCCTGGGGACCCAAGGGAATGGTGAACACTGAAGCTTTCTTT
CAWGPKGMVNTEAFF
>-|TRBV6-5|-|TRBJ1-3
TGTGCCAGCAGTTACTCCGGGTACACTGGAAACACCATATATTTT
CASSYSGYTGNTIYF
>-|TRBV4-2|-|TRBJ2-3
TGTGCCAGCAGCCAAGATCTCCTATCTAGCACAGATACGCAGTATTTT
CASSQDLLSSTDTQYF
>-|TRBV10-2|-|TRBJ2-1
TGCGCCAGCTGGGGACATAGTACGTACAATGAGCAGTTCTTC
CASWGHSTYNEQFF
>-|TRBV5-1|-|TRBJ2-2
TGCGCCAGCAGCTTGCTCTCTTCGAACACCGGGGAGCTGTTTTTT
CASSLLSSNTGELFF
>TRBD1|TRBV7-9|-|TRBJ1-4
TGTGCCAGCAGCTTAGCAGGGGGCCGGGGGGAAAAACTGTTTTTT
CASSLAGGRGEKLFF
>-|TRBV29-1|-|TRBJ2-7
TGCAGCGCCCAACCGGGACTGAGAAGCGAGCAGTACTTC
CSAQPGLRSEQYF
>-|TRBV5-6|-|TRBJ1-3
TGTGCCAGCAGCTTCTGGTTTTCCGGAAACACCATATATTTT
CASSFWFSGNTIYF
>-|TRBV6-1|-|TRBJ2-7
TGTGCCAGCAAATGGAGGAGCCTTGGAGAGCAGTACTTC
CASKWRSLGEQYF
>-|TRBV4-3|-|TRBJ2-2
TGCGCCAGCAGCCAAGTTGGACAGAACACCGGGGAGCTGTTTTTT
CASSQVGQNTGELFF
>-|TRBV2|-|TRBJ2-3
TGTGCCAGCAGTGAGGGGACTACAGATACGCAGTATTTT
CASSEGTTDTQYF
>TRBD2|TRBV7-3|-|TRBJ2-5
TGTGCCAGCAGCCCCCGGGGGATAGCGGGGATAGAGACCCAGTACTTC
CASSPRGIAGIETQYF
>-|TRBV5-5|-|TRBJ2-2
TGTGCCAGCAGCTTGTTAGGCGGGCCCGGGGAGCTGTTTTTT
CASSLLGGPGELFF
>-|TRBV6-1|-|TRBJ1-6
TGTGCCAGCAGTGATCCCGGGAGGAATTCACCCCTCCACTTT
CASSDPGRNSPLHF
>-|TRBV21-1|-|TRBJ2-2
TGTGCCAGCAGCAGGGCTAGCGGGAGACCGAGGGGGGAGCTGTTTTTT
CASSRASGRPRGELFF
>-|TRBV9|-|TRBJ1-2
TGTGCCAGCAGCGTAGCTGCGGGAGACGCCTATGGCTACACCTTC
CASSVAAGDAYGYTF
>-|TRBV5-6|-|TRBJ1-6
TGTGCCAGCAGCTTGTGGGGACCAAATTCACCCCTCCACTTT
CASSLWGPNSPLHF
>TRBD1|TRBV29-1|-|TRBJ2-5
TGCAGCGTTGGAGGGACAGGCCAAGAGACCCAGTACTTC
CSVGGTGQETQYF
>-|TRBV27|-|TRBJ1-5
TGTGCCAGCAGGGTGGCAGGGACCGGCCAGCCCCAGCATTTT
CASRVAGTGQPQHF
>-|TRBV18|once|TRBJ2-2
TGTGCCAGCTCACGGGGACAAGCGAACACCGGGGAGCTGTTTTTT
CASSRGQANTGELFF
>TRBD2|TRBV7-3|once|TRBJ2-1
TGTGCCAGCAGCTCGAGGGCGGGAGGGTATGAGCAGTTCTTC
CASSSRAGGYEQFF
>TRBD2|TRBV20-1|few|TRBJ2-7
TGCAGCTCAGCGGGAACCTACGAGCAGTACTTC
CSSAGTYEQYF
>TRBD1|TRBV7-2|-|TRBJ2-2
TGTGCCAGCAGCCCCCGGACAGGGTTTAGGTTCGGGGAGCTGTTTTTT
CASSPRTGFRFGELFF
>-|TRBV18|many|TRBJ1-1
TGTGCCAGCTCACCAAGGGAGATCGCCGCTACTGAAGCTTTCTTT
CASSPREIAATEAFF
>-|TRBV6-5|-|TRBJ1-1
TGTGCCAGCAGCCAATCAGGGTTCACTGAAGCTTTCTTT
CASSQSGFTEAFF
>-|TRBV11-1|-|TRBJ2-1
TGTGCCAGCAGCTTAGGACAGCGCCTCTACAATGAGCAGTTCTTC
CASSLGQRLYNEQFF
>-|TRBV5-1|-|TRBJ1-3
TGCGCCAGCAGCGCCGACAACGCGGGAAACACCATATATTTT
CASSADNAGNTIYF
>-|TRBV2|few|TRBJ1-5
TGTGCCAGCGGGGGTGGAGGGGCCAATCAGCCCCAGCATTTT
CASGGGGANQPQHF
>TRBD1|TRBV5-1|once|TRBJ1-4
TGCGCCAGCAGCTTGGCCTCTGGGACAGATGAAGAGAAACTGTTTTTT
CASSLASGTDEEKLFF
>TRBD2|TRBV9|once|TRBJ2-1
TGTGCCAGCAGCGTAGCTCCGGGACTAGTAGACAATGAGCAGTTCTTC
CASSVAPGLVDNEQFF
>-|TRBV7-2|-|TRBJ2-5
TGTGCCAGCAGCTTAGGATTAGCTCAAGAGACCCAGTACTTC
CASSLGLAQETQYF
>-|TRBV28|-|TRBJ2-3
TGTGCCAGCAGTTCCCGTGCGGCGGCCACAGATACGCAGTATTTT
CASSSRAAATDTQYF
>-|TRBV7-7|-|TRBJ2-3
TGTGCTAGCAGCCCCCTTGGTGCTAGCACAGATACGCAGTATTTT
CASSPLGASTDTQYF
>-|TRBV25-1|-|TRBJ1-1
TGTGCCAGCAAGGGATCAGGGCTTGAAGCTTTCTTT
CASKGSGLEAFF
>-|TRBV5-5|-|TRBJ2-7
TGTGCCAGCAGCCAGACAGCGGGCCCGACCTACGAGCAGTACTTC
CASSQTAGPTYEQYF
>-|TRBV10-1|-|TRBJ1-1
TGCGCCAGCAGTGAGTCGCCGGGGATGAACACTGAAGCTTTCTTT
CASSESPGMNTEAFF
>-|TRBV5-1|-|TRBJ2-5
TGCGCCAGCAGCTTGAGGGGTGAAGAGACCCAGTACTTC
CASSLRGEETQYF
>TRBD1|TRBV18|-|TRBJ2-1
TGTGCCAGCTCCAACAGGGGGCTGGACAATGAGCAGTTCTTC
CASSNRGLDNEQFF
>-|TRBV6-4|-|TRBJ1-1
TGTGCCAGCAGTGACTCGTCAAGTACAGGGGAAGCTTTCTTT
CASSDSSSTGEAFF